The clone carrying this TCR beta chain has ten or more counts. What it binds is not known. The data derive from a study of identical twins. Study-wide results and caveats: Out-of-frame alpha sequences shared by twins showed excess low generation probability. Part of the zero-insertion signal could reflect confounding by invariant MAIT and iNKT cells.

The CDR3 is 15 amino acids. Germline V lookup: CDR1 SGHRS, CDR2 YFSETQ. Trimming shortened V by 2 bases and J by 4 bases, and 14 bases separated the two germline ends. MiXCR was run by TCRdb on the 5' RACE reads, yielding one entry per CDR3 protein. Here the sample spans around 680,000 distinct CDR3 sequences, around 8.3% being singletons. These data were also filed under a second study, of yellow fever vaccine responses in identical twins. In that study: Reportedly, twins' vaccine T cell responses looked partly convergent and partly personalized.

The source is a woman between 18 and 30 years old in good health. V is TRBV5-1 and J is TRBJ2-3, with D perhaps TRBD1 (5 bases). What was sequenced was PBMCs. The CDR3 here is CASSLTDSMADTQYF. CDR3 sequence (DNA): TGCGCCAGCAGCTTAACAGACAGCATGGCAGATACGCAGTATTTT.